By share of the sample, the clone carrying this T cell receptor (beta chain) is medium-sized (0.01 to 0.1%). Antigen unknown. A mixed TRB-A/B primer pool amplified rearranged TRB by multiplex touch-down PCR. TCRdb passed the multiplex PCR reads through MiXCR, listing each CDR3 protein once. Of thousands of distinct CDR3 sequences in the sample, under 25% were seen once. TCR beta rearrangements were amplified from peripheral blood genomic DNA. This sample was included in a study of T cell repertoires in aging, cancer and after chemotherapy. Study observations and caveats: Hematological cancer patients had lymphoid organ infiltration that may impair thymic emigration or T cell expansion.

Sequences were obtained from blood. The source of this sequence is a human donor with a blood cancer. The donor label of this sample is uncertain.

The CDR3: CAWSVGGDNEQFF. As DNA, the CDR3 is TGTGCCTGGAGTGTGGGGGGGGACAATGAGCAGTTCTTC. The chain employs TRBV30 and TRBJ2-1, with 7 bases lining up with TRBD2. The CDR3 is 13 amino acids. The V gene end was trimmed by 0 bases and the J gene end by 5 bases; junction bases not matched to a gene: 1. Germline CDR1 GTSNPN, CDR2 SVGIG (reference sequence). The variable domain in full, with the rest retrieved from reference TRBV30 and TRBJ2-1, is SQTIHQWPATLVQPVGSPLSLECTVEGTSNPNLYWYRQAAGRGLQLLFYSVGIGQISSEVPQNLSASRPQDRQFILSSKKLLLSDSGFYLCAWSVGGDNEQFFGPGTRLTVL.